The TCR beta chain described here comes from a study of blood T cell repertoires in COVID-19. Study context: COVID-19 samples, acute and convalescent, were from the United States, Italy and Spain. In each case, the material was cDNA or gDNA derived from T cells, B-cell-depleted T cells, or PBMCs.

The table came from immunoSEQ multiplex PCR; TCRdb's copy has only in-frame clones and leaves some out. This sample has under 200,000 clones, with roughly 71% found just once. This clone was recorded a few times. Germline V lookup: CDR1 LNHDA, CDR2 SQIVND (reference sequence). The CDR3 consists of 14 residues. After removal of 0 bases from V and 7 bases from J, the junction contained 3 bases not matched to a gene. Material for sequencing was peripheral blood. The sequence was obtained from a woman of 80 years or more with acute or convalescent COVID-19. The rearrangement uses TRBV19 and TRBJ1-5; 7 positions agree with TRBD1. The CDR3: CASSIETGWQPQHF. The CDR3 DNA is TGTGCCAGTAGTATAGAGACAGGGTGGCAGCCCCAGCATTTT.